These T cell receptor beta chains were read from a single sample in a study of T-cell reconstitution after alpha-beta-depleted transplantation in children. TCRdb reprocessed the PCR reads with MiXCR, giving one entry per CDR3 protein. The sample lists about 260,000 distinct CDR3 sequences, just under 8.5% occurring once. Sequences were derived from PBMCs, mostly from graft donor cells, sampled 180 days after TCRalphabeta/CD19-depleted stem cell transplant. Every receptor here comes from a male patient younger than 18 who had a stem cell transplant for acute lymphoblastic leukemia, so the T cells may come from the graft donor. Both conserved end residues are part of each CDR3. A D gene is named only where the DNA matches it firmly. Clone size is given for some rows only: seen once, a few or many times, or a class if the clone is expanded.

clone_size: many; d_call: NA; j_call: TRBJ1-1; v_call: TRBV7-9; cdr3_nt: TGTGCCAGCAGCTTAGGCGAGAGTAGGACTGAAGCTTTCTTT; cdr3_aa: CASSLGESRTEAFF
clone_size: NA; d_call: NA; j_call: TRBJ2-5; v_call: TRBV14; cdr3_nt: TGTGCCAGCAGCCTTAACCTAAATGGACAAGAGTGGACCCAGTACTTC; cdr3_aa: CASSLNLNGQEWTQYF
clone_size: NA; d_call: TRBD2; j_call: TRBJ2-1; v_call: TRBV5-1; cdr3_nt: TGCGCCAGCAGCTTGGGACTAGCGGGAGACACTGAGCAGTTCTTC; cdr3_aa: CASSLGLAGDTEQFF
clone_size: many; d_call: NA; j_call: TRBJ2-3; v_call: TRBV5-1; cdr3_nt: TGCGCCAGCAGCTCCCGTTGGGGGGGCCTCGGCACAGATACGCAGTATTTT; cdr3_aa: CASSSRWGGLGTDTQYF
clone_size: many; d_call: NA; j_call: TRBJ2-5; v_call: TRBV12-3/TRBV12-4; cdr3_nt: TGTGCCAGCAGTTTTTCGGGGAAAGAGACCCAGTACTTC; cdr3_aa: CASSFSGKETQYF
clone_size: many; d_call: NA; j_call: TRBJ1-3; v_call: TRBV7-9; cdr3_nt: TGTGCCAGCAGCTTCCGCAGGGTCTCTGGAAACACCATATATTTT; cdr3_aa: CASSFRRVSGNTIYF
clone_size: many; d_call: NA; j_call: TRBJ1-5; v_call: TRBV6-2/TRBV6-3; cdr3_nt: TGTGCCAGCAGTCGCGCTTGGACGGACCCCCAGCCCCAGCATTTT; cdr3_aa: CASSRAWTDPQPQHF
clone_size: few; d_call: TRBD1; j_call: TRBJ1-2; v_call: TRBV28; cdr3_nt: TGTGCCAGCAGTGATACTCCAAGGACAGGGTTGGGTGGCTACACCTTC; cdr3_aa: CASSDTPRTGLGGYTF
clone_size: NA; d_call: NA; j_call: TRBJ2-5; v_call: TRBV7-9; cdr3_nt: TGTGCCAGCAGCTTTCCCTTGAAGACCCAGTACTTC; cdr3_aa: CASSFPLKTQYF
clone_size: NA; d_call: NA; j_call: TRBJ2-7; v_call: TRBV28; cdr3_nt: TGTGCCACCGAGACCGAATCCTACGAGCAGTACTTC; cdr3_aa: CATETESYEQYF
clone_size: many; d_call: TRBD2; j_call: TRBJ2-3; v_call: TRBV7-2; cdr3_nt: TGTGCCAGCAGCTTAGTGCGGGGGATCACAGATACGCAGTATTTT; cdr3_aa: CASSLVRGITDTQYF
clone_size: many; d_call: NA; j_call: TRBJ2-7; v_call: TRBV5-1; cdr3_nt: TGCGCCAGCAGCATTACTCTCCGGGCGCAAAACTACGAGCAGTACTTC; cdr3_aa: CASSITLRAQNYEQYF
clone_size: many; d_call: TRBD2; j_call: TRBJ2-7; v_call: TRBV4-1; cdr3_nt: TGCGCCAGCAGCCAAGAAAAGGCGGGGGGGCCCTACGAGCAGTACTTC; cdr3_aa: CASSQEKAGGPYEQYF
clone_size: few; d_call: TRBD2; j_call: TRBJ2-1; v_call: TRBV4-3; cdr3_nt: TGCGCCAGCAGCCAAAACCCACTAGCGGGAAGGGCAGGTGAGCAGTTCTTC; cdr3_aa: CASSQNPLAGRAGEQFF
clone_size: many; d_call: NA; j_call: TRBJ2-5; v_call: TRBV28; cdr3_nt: TGTGCCAGCAGTTCCAAGGGGACCCAGTACTTC; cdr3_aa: CASSSKGTQYF
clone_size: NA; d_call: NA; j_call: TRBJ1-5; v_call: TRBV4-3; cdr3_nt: TGCGCCAGCAGCCAAGATACGGGGAGGGTTCAGCCCCAGCATTTT; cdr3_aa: CASSQDTGRVQPQHF
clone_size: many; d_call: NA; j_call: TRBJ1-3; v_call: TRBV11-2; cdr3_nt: TGTGCCAGCAGCTCCCTTGGGGGGACTCTCTCTGGAAACACCATATATTTT; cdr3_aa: CASSSLGGTLSGNTIYF
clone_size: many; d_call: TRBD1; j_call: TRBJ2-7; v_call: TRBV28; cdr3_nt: TGTGCCAGCAAACTTCTGACAGGGGGAGGGTACGAGCAGTACTTC; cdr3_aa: CASKLLTGGGYEQYF
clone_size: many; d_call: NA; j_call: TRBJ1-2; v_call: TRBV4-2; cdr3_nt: TGTGCCAGCAGCCAAGTGGACCGGACACACGGGCGAGGCTACACCTTC; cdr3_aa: CASSQVDRTHGRGYTF
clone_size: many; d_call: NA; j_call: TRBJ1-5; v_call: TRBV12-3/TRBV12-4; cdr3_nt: TGTGCCAGCAGTTTTTGGGGAGGGGTACATCAGCCCCAGCATTTT; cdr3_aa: CASSFWGGVHQPQHF
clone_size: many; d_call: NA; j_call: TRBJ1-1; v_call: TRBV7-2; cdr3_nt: TGTGCCAGCAGCTTACGGGGGTGGCGGGCTGAAGCTTTCTTT; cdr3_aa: CASSLRGWRAEAFF
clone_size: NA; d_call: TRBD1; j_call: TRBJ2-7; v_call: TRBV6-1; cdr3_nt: TGTGCTAGCAGTGGACGGGACAGCCTCTCCTACGAGCGGTACTTC; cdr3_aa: CASSGRDSLSYERYF